Below are 15 T cell receptor beta chains sequenced from a single sample in a study of T cell changes during pregnancy in multiple sclerosis. The protocol was immunoSEQ multiplex PCR, while the TCRdb copy is restricted to in-frame clones and leaves out a portion. Seen here are about 36,000 clones, about 88% observed once, and the top ten hold approximately 6.8%. Sample: CD8+ T cells from peripheral blood mononuclear cells, taken in the third trimester of pregnancy. These receptors were collected from a female donor with multiple sclerosis, enrolled in a pregnancy study.

The V and J genes are TRBV25-1 and TRBJ1-1; D unresolved. The V and J ends lost 8 bases and 0 bases respectively, with 10 bases between them. Germline V gene lookup returns CDR1 MGHDK and CDR2 SYGVNS. There are 13 residues in the CDR3. CDR3 sequence: CASSVTMNTEAFF. The CDR3 nucleotides read TGTGCCAGCTCTGTGACTATGAACACTGAAGCTTTCTTT.

V gene TRBV4-1 combines with J gene TRBJ1-5; D is unclear. Germline CDR1 reads MGHRA; CDR2 reads YSYEKL. This CDR3 contains 15 residues. The germline V and J ends were trimmed by 6 bases and 5 bases, with 17 bases remaining between them. CDR3 in DNA: TGCGCCAGCAGAAGAAGCCTCACCAACGATCAGCCCCAGCATTTT. Translating it yields CASRRSLTNDQPQHF.

The chain couples TRBV7-3 to TRBJ1-2; tentatively, D is TRBD1 (5 bases). CDR3 length equals 15 residues. Trimming shortened V by 5 bases and J by 5 bases, and 18 bases separated the two germline ends. The germline CDR1 and CDR2 sequences are SGHTA and FQGTGA. CDR3 region: CASSPSVGGGYGYTF. The CDR3 DNA follows: TGTGCCAGCAGCCCCTCGGTGGGGGGAGGATATGGCTACACCTTC.

V usage is TRBV18 and J usage is TRBJ1-6; TRBD1 aligns across 7 bases. CDR1 is KGHSH, CDR2 LQKENI, per germline. This CDR3 contains 15 residues. J was trimmed by 10 bases and V by 5 bases; bases with no gene match: 11. The CDR3 DNA reads TGTGCCAGCTCAGCAGCCAGGGGGTTTCAGTCACCCCTCCACTTT. This codes for CASSAARGFQSPLHF.

This sequence joins TRBV13 and TRBJ2-3; D is unclear. This CDR3 spans 12 amino acids. Trimming stripped 3 bases from V and 2 bases from J, with 3 bases between. Germline CDR1 and CDR2: PRHDT and FYEKMQ (reference sequence). CDR3 DNA: TGTGCCAGCAGCTTTATCACAGATACGCAGTATTTT. Protein: CASSFITDTQYF.

The chain links TRBV5-1 to TRBJ2-1, with 8 bases fitting TRBD2. V was clipped by 4 bases and J by 6 bases; unmatched bases: 12. CDR3 length equals 16 residues. The germline V gene has CDR1 SGHRS and CDR2 YFSETQ. CDR3 in amino acids: CASSPADGGGVNEQFF. CDR3 in DNA: TGCGCCAGCAGCCCCGCTGACGGGGGGGGAGTCAATGAGCAGTTCTTC.

In this sample, this clone turned up a few times. This rearrangement joins TRBV6-4 to TRBJ2-3; D possibly corresponds to TRBD2 (5 bases). Germline V lookup: CDR1 MRHNA, CDR2 SNTAGT. The CDR3 is 15 amino acids. Between the trimmed V and J ends, which lost 5 bases and 0 bases, there was a span of 12 bases. CDR3 DNA sequence: TGTGCCAGCAGTCTTTCGGCGGGTAGCACAGATACGCAGTATTTT. It is translated as CASSLSAGSTDTQYF.

The V gene is TRBV9, the J gene TRBJ1-5; D is undetermined. CDR3 size: 15 residues. Germline loops: CDR1 SGDLS, CDR2 YYNGEE. V was trimmed by 0 bases and J by 3 bases, leaving 10 bases between them. CDR3 DNA: TGTGCCAGCAGCGTAGAGGCCGGGTACAATCAGCCCCAGCATTTT. It translates to CASSVEAGYNQPQHF.

CDR3 in DNA: TGTGCCAGCAGCGTTGGGGAATGGACAGGGCATGGCTACACCTTC. It encodes CASSVGEWTGHGYTF. This chain joins TRBV5-4 and TRBJ1-2; 8 bases are shared with TRBD1. Germline V gene sequence: CDR1 SGHNT, CDR2 YYREEE (reference sequence). V was pared by 4 bases and J by 6 bases, with 11 bases of the junction left unmatched. The CDR3 loop spans 15 amino acids.

The chain joins TRBV5-3 to TRBJ2-1; 16 positions match TRBD2. TRBV5-3 counts as an open reading frame of uncertain function. The CDR3 covers 22 residues. V shed 0 bases, J shed 2 bases, and the junction held 14 bases outside the gene matches. CDR3 in amino acids: CARSLAGGLAGGPPHTYNEQFF. CDR3 DNA: TGTGCCAGAAGCTTGGCCGGGGGACTAGCGGGGGGGCCCCCCCACACCTACAATGAGCAGTTCTTC.

The chain joins TRBV7-9 to TRBJ1-1; tentatively, D is TRBD1 (6 bases). V was shortened by 5 bases and J by 5 bases, with 15 bases between the two germline ends. Germline CDR1 and CDR2: SEHNR and FQNEAQ (reference sequence). CDR3 size: 14 residues. Here the CDR3 reads CASSPADRRTEAFF. CDR3 nucleotide sequence: TGTGCCAGCAGCCCAGCAGACAGGCGGACTGAAGCTTTCTTT.

The rearrangement uses TRBV28 and TRBJ1-1; no clear D. This CDR3 has 16 amino acids. Germline loops: CDR1 MDHEN, CDR2 SYDVKM. V lost 2 bases, J lost 4 bases, and 17 bases lay in between. The CDR3 here is CASSLSGPYYGTEAFF. CDR3 sequence (DNA): TGTGCCAGCAGTTTAAGCGGACCATACTACGGCACTGAAGCTTTCTTT. Combining the CDR3 with reference TRBV28 and TRBJ1-1 gives the whole variable domain DVKVTQSSRYLVKRTGEKVFLECVQDMDHENMFWYRQDPGLGLRLIYFSYDVKMKEKGDIPEGYSVSREKKERFSLILESASTNQTSMYLCASSLSGPYYGTEAFFGQGTRLTVV.

Here the CDR3 reads CASSPPKGVEDYGYTF. The CDR3 DNA reads TGTGCCAGCTCACCACCGAAAGGGGTCGAGGACTATGGCTACACCTTC. The rearrangement links TRBV18 to TRBJ1-2; D might be TRBD1 (5 bases). CDR1 and CDR2 (germline): KGHSH, LQKENI. The ends were cut back, 0 bases at V and 3 bases at J, with 14 bases in the middle. The length of the CDR3 is 16 residues.

The chain carries TRBV27 and TRBJ1-1, with a possible D match to TRBD1 (5 bases). The V end lost 2 bases, the J end lost 2 bases, and 12 bases lay between the germline ends. The length of the CDR3 is 15 residues. The germline CDR1 and CDR2 sequences are MNHEY and SMNVEV (reference sequence). In DNA form, the CDR3 reads TGTGCCAGCAGTTTACGGGGGACGTTTAACACTGAAGCTTTCTTT. Translation gives CASSLRGTFNTEAFF.

V usage is TRBV5-1 and J usage is TRBJ2-3, with D maybe TRBD2 (6 bases). V gave up 5 bases and J gave up 8 bases, with 24 bases separating them. The CDR3 sequence is 16 residues long. Per the germline V gene, CDR1 is SGHRS and CDR2 is YFSETQ. CDR3 bases: TGCGCCAGCAGGGATGGGCCTGAGGCGGGACTGCGTACGCAGTATTTT. Translation gives CASRDGPEAGLRTQYF.